This passage covers 17 T cell receptor beta chains from one sample sequenced in a study of CD8+ T cells in alopecia areata. Sequencing relied on a cDNA template that was reverse transcribed from extracted RNA. TCRdb keeps only in-frame clones here, not all; method: immunoSEQ multiplex PCR. The table shows some 170,000 clones, with about 60% occurring only once. The sample was CD4+ T cells sorted from blood, taken at week 0. The receptor source for this set is a human donor with alopecia areata.

The chain is built from TRBV6-1 and TRBJ2-3, with D perhaps TRBD1 (6 bases). Germline V CDR1 and CDR2: MNHNS, SASEGT. V was trimmed by 7 bases and J by 2 bases, leaving 13 bases between them. The CDR3 spans 14 residues. CDR3 sequence: CASTIWDNTDTQYF. The CDR3, as DNA: TGTGCCAGCACTATTTGGGACAACACAGATACGCAGTATTTT.

This chain uses TRBV5-6 with TRBJ2-5; weak D call: TRBD2 (5 bases). The length of the CDR3 is 13 residues. Trimming shortened V by 4 bases and J by 2 bases, and 9 bases separated the two germline ends. CDR1 is SGHDT and CDR2 is YYEEEE in the germline V gene. The CDR3 loop reads CASSLRTQETQYF. The CDR3 region has the DNA TGTGCCAGCAGCCTCCGGACTCAAGAGACCCAGTACTTC.

V gene TRBV2 combines with J gene TRBJ2-5; D may correspond to TRBD1 or TRBD2 (5 bases each). This CDR3 contains 14 residues. In germline, CDR1 is SNHLY, CDR2 FYNNEI. V shed 8 bases and J shed 3 bases, with 16 bases lying between them. CDR3 DNA: TGTGCCAGCCGGACGGGACCGAACAAAGAGACCCAGTACTTC. It yields the protein CASRTGPNKETQYF.

J is TRBJ1-2 and V is TRBV10-3, with a tentative D call TRBD1 (5 bases). The CDR3 has 13 amino acids. Germline CDR1 is ENHRY and CDR2 is SYGVKD. Trimming stripped 4 bases from V and 4 bases from J, with 10 bases between. Here the CDR3 DNA reads TGTGCCATCAGTGCCCGGGACGGCTATGGCTACACCTTC. Translated, it gives CAISARDGYGYTF.

This chain links TRBV19 with TRBJ1-6; the D is unclear. The germline gives CDR1 LNHDA, CDR2 SQIVND (reference sequence). CDR3 size: 15 residues. Trimming cost V 10 bases and J 5 bases, with 18 bases left between them. Written as DNA, the CDR3 is TGTGCCACTCGTACGGTGGCAGGCGATAATTCACCCCTCCACTTT. Encoded protein: CATRTVAGDNSPLHF. Drawing the rest from reference TRBV19 and TRBJ1-6, the complete variable domain is DGGITQSPKYLFRKEGQNVTLSCEQNLNHDAMYWYRQDPGQGLRLIYYSQIVNDFQKGDIAEGYSVSREKKESFPLTVTSAQKNPTAFYLCATRTVAGDNSPLHFGNGTRLTVT.

This clone was recorded once. V gene TRBV29-1 combines with J gene TRBJ2-5, with D uncertain. Germline values: CDR1 SQVTM, CDR2 ANQGSEA. The CDR3 has 13 residues. V lost 0 bases and J 5 bases, leaving 10 bases between the germline ends. CDR3 nucleotides: TGCAGCGTTGAAGATCTTAGGCCGGAGACCCAGTACTTC. This encodes CSVEDLRPETQYF.

The rearrangement links TRBV6-5 to TRBJ1-2; D ambiguous. CDR1 and CDR2 (germline): MNHEY, SVGAGI. Trimming took 0 bases from V and 5 from J, leaving 13 bases between them. There are 15 residues in the CDR3. The CDR3 DNA sequence: TGTGCCAGCAGTTACTCGAACGATTTCTATTATGGCTACACCTTC. It specifies CASSYSNDFYYGYTF.

The gene calls are TRBV10-3 and TRBJ2-4, with D possibly TRBD1 on 6 matching bases. The CDR3 loop spans 14 amino acids. With 5 bases removed from V and 1 base from J, the gap between germline ends came to 9 bases. CDR1 ENHRY and CDR2 SYGVKD come from the germline V gene. CDR3 sequence: CAISSGQAKNIQYF. As DNA, the CDR3 is TGTGCCATCAGTTCAGGACAGGCCAAAAACATTCAGTACTTC.

The chain combines TRBV29-1 with TRBJ1-5; 9 bases are a match to TRBD1. Germline V gene data show CDR1 as SQVTM and CDR2 as ANQGSEA. This CDR3 is 13 amino acids long. V dropped 6 bases and J dropped 6; count of bases not matched to a gene: 6. The CDR3: CSVGDRAGQPQHF. The CDR3 DNA sequence: TGCAGCGTGGGGGACAGGGCAGGTCAGCCCCAGCATTTT.

This clone was observed a handful of times. The J gene is TRBJ1-3, the V gene TRBV20-1, with D hard to call. CDR1 is DFQATT and CDR2 is SNEGSKA in the germline V gene (reference sequence). CDR3 length: 11 residues. Trimming left V 6 bases short and J 4 bases short, with 7 bases between. DNA for the CDR3: TGCAGTGCCATGCTCGGAAACACCATATATTTT. Its protein product is CSAMLGNTIYF.

The CDR3 loop reads CAWSILRDRGEQYF. The CDR3 coding sequence is TGTGCCTGGAGTATACTCCGGGACAGGGGAGAGCAGTACTTC. The chain combines TRBV30 with TRBJ2-7, with 10 nucleotides matching TRBD1. The V and J ends lost 2 bases and 7 bases, in that order; junction bases with no gene match: 8. Germline V CDR1 and CDR2: GTSNPN, SVGIG (reference sequence). The CDR3 contains 14 residues.

The gene calls are TRBV2 and TRBJ1-1, with 9 nucleotides matching TRBD1. Germline V CDR1 and CDR2: SNHLY, FYNNEI. V shed 9 bases and J 3 bases; nucleotides not matched to a gene: 2. This CDR3 has 12 amino acids. DNA for the CDR3: TGTGCCAGACAGGGGGCGGACACTGAAGCTTTCTTT. Its protein is CARQGADTEAFF.

With regard to this clone: A junction boundary mismatches the germline segment, possibly from a read error. The V call is TRBV29-1, the J call TRBJ2-7, with D possibly being TRBD1 or TRBD2 (5 bases each). The CDR3 contains 13 residues. From germline, CDR1 is SQVTM and CDR2 ANQGSEA. CDR3: CSATPRGFYQQYF. The CDR3 DNA reads TGCAGCGCTACCCCCCGGGGCTTCTACCAGCAGTACTTC.

This clone has just one count. The CDR3, as DNA: TGCGCCAGCAGCCAACCGACAGGGGGCTCCTACAATGAGCAGTTCTTC. This encodes CASSQPTGGSYNEQFF. This sequence joins TRBV4-1 and TRBJ2-1; 9 bases align to TRBD1. The CDR3 consists of 16 residues. CDR1 and CDR2 (germline): MGHRA, YSYEKL. Losses at the gene ends were 2 bases for V and 0 bases for J; bases not matched to a gene: 2.

The chain is built from TRBV30 and TRBJ1-5; 7 bases line up with TRBD1. V was pared by 5 bases and J by 7 bases, with 8 bases of the junction left unmatched. Germline CDR1 and CDR2: GTSNPN and SVGIG (reference sequence). CDR3 size: 13 residues. For the CDR3, the DNA is TGTGCCTGGGGAGCGACAGGGACCCAGCCCCAGCATTTT. Protein product: CAWGATGTQPQHF.

V is TRBV2 and J is TRBJ1-1; D is ambiguous. Germline V gene sequence: CDR1 SNHLY, CDR2 FYNNEI. V was trimmed by 4 bases and J by 7 bases, leaving 7 bases between them. The CDR3 runs to 11 residues. This CDR3 is CASSGYHEAFF. CDR3 DNA: TGTGCCAGCAGTGGCTACCATGAAGCTTTCTTT.

The chain uses TRBV7-2 and TRBJ2-7; D possibly corresponds to TRBD1 (6 bases). Germline V gene sequence: CDR1 SGHTA, CDR2 FQGNSA. This CDR3 has 14 amino acids. Trimming removed 2 bases at V and 0 bases at J, with 8 bases between. The CDR3 region has the DNA TGTGCCAGCAGCTTACAGGGGAGCTCCTACGAGCAGTACTTC. Encoded protein: CASSLQGSSYEQYF. Full variable domain (rest looked up from reference TRBV7-2 and TRBJ2-7): GAGVSQSPSNKVTEKGKDVELRCDPISGHTALYWYRQSLGQGLEFLIYFQGNSAPDKSGLPSDRFSAERTGGSVSTLTIQRTQQEDSAVYLCASSLQGSSYEQYFGPGTRLTVT.